This TCR beta chain was found in a study of cytomegalovirus exposure and HLA in healthy donors. Study details: Approximately 85 million unique TCRs from HLA-typed donors were held in an early release of data. Study-wide results and limits: Among immune exposure information, only CMV serostatus was available. Rarity characterized most TCR sequences, yet some public TCRs appeared in many donors.

Looked up from germline, CDR1 is SGHRS and CDR2 is YFSETQ. This CDR3 has 17 amino acids. J gave up 0 bases and V 4 bases, and 10 bases lay outside the gene matches. Researchers ran the PCR with 60 Vbeta and 13 Jbeta primers. Measured with immunoSEQ multiplex PCR; TCRdb has only the in-frame clones, and not every one. This repertoire shows some 130,000 clones, 70% to 80% found once; its top ten account for approximately 2%. Turning to this clone: Its matching antigen is unknown.

Despite likely unrecorded immune exposures, the donors were nominally healthy at the time of sampling. The chain links TRBV5-1 to TRBJ2-1, with TRBD1 identical over 7 bases. Sequencing was carried out using PBMCs. The receptor comes from a man under 40 in good health and CMV-seronegative. CDR3 protein: CASSQVRQGGSYNEQFF. The CDR3 DNA reads TGCGCCAGCAGCCAAGTCCGACAGGGCGGCTCCTACAATGAGCAGTTCTTC. Combining the CDR3 with reference TRBV5-1 and TRBJ2-1 gives the whole variable domain KAGVTQTPRYLIKTRGQQVTLSCSPISGHRSVSWYQQTPGQGLQFLFEYFSETQRNKGNFPGRFSGRQFSNSRSEMNVSTLELGDSALYLCASSQVRQGGSYNEQFFGPGTRLTVL.